The rows below give T cell receptor beta chains drawn from one sample of a study of control samples from healthy donors and cancer patients. TCRdb's table, derived via immunoSEQ multiplex PCR, lists solely in-frame clones and lacks some. The sample contains around 94,000 clones, around 86% of which appear only once. The sample consisted of blood. The source is a woman between 45 and 65 years old in good health. Each CDR3 is given with its conserved first and last residue. A D gene is named only where the DNA matches it firmly. Part of the rows lack a size; the others show once, few, many or a class for expanded clones.

abundance: NA
j_gene: TRBJ2-3
v_gene: TRBV7-9
d_gene: TRBD2
CDR3aa: CASSVVSGSGKDTQYF
CDR3nt: TGTGCCAGCAGCGTCGTTAGCGGGAGCGGAAAAGATACGCAGTATTTT

abundance: once
j_gene: TRBJ1-6
v_gene: TRBV6-5
d_gene: NA
CDR3aa: CAAGLGRDAPLHF
CDR3nt: TGTGCCGCCGGACTGGGGCGGGATGCGCCCCTCCACTTT

abundance: once
j_gene: TRBJ2-1
v_gene: TRBV28
d_gene: TRBD2
CDR3aa: CASSLFGLAMVEQFF
CDR3nt: TGTGCCAGCAGTTTATTCGGACTAGCGATGGTTGAGCAGTTCTTC

abundance: NA
j_gene: TRBJ2-7
v_gene: TRBV5-1
d_gene: NA
CDR3aa: CASSLVGGYEQYF
CDR3nt: TGCGCCAGCAGCTTGGTGGGGGGCTACGAGCAGTACTTC

abundance: NA
j_gene: TRBJ2-2
v_gene: TRBV29-1
d_gene: TRBD2
CDR3aa: CSVAGGELNTGELFF
CDR3nt: TGCAGCGTTGCCGGGGGGGAGCTGAACACCGGGGAGCTGTTTTTT

abundance: NA
j_gene: TRBJ2-7
v_gene: TRBV19
d_gene: NA
CDR3aa: CASSIQSDSYEQYF
CDR3nt: TGTGCCAGTAGTATCCAGTCCGACTCCTACGAGCAGTACTTC

abundance: NA
j_gene: TRBJ1-2
v_gene: TRBV5-6
d_gene: TRBD1
CDR3aa: CASSSDRGIGGYTF
CDR3nt: TGTGCCAGCAGCTCAGACAGGGGGATAGGTGGCTACACCTTC

abundance: NA
j_gene: TRBJ2-7
v_gene: TRBV7-2
d_gene: TRBD2
CDR3aa: CASSPGTSGGDYEQYF
CDR3nt: TGTGCCAGCAGCCCGGGGACTAGCGGGGGGGATTACGAGCAGTACTTC

abundance: NA
j_gene: TRBJ2-1
v_gene: TRBV7-3
d_gene: NA
CDR3aa: CASSLTGGYNEQFF
CDR3nt: TGTGCCAGCAGCTTAACAGGGGGGTACAATGAGCAGTTCTTC

abundance: NA
j_gene: TRBJ1-2
v_gene: TRBV7-6
d_gene: TRBD1
CDR3aa: CASSSTGLGYGYTF
CDR3nt: TGTGCCAGCAGCTCGACAGGGTTGGGCTATGGCTACACCTTC

abundance: NA
j_gene: TRBJ1-2
v_gene: TRBV19
d_gene: TRBD1
CDR3aa: CASSIRGGRGLYGYTF
CDR3nt: TGTGCCAGTAGTATCAGAGGGGGCAGGGGGCTCTATGGCTACACCTTC

abundance: NA
j_gene: TRBJ2-7
v_gene: TRBV6-1
d_gene: NA
CDR3aa: CASSDMTSAGDEQYF
CDR3nt: TGTGCCAGCAGTGACATGACTAGTGCGGGCGACGAGCAGTACTTC

abundance: NA
j_gene: TRBJ2-1
v_gene: TRBV28
d_gene: TRBD2
CDR3aa: CASSLTSGIDEQFF
CDR3nt: TGTGCCAGCAGTTTGACTAGCGGGATCGATGAGCAGTTCTTC

abundance: once
j_gene: TRBJ1-5
v_gene: TRBV12-3/TRBV12-4
d_gene: NA
CDR3aa: CASADRFNQPQHF
CDR3nt: TGTGCCAGTGCGGACAGATTCAATCAGCCCCAGCATTTT

abundance: NA
j_gene: TRBJ1-3
v_gene: TRBV15
d_gene: NA
CDR3aa: CATSRDRGSGNTIYF
CDR3nt: TGTGCCACCAGCAGAGATCGTGGATCTGGAAACACCATATATTTT

abundance: NA
j_gene: TRBJ2-7
v_gene: TRBV5-8
d_gene: NA
CDR3aa: CASSLIGRSTYEQYF
CDR3nt: TGTGCCAGCAGCTTGATCGGACGGTCTACCTACGAGCAGTACTTC

abundance: NA
j_gene: TRBJ2-7
v_gene: TRBV6-1
d_gene: NA
CDR3aa: CASSEGGYRGLTYEQYF
CDR3nt: TGTGCCAGCAGTGAAGGAGGTTACAGGGGACTAACCTACGAGCAGTACTTC

abundance: NA
j_gene: TRBJ2-5
v_gene: TRBV7-3
d_gene: TRBD1
CDR3aa: CASSIGQGAWETQYF
CDR3nt: TGTGCCAGCAGCATCGGACAGGGGGCGTGGGAGACCCAGTACTTC

abundance: NA
j_gene: TRBJ2-7
v_gene: TRBV5-1
d_gene: NA
CDR3aa: CASSLDRGSYEQYF
CDR3nt: TGCGCCAGCAGCTTGGACAGAGGATCCTACGAGCAGTACTTC

abundance: once
j_gene: TRBJ1-2
v_gene: TRBV14
d_gene: NA
CDR3aa: CASSQDRRGLAYGYTF
CDR3nt: TGTGCCAGCAGCCAAGATCGTCGGGGGCTAGCCTATGGCTACACCTTC

abundance: NA
j_gene: TRBJ2-5
v_gene: TRBV6-6
d_gene: TRBD2
CDR3aa: CASSYGSGSRETQYF
CDR3nt: TGTGCCAGCAGTTACGGTAGCGGGAGTCGGGAGACCCAGTACTTC

abundance: NA
j_gene: TRBJ1-5
v_gene: TRBV19
d_gene: NA
CDR3aa: CASSIWQGHSNQPQHF
CDR3nt: TGTGCCAGTAGTATATGGCAGGGGCATAGCAATCAGCCCCAGCATTTT

abundance: NA
j_gene: TRBJ1-1
v_gene: TRBV6-5
d_gene: NA
CDR3aa: CASSYSQAANTEAFF
CDR3nt: TGTGCCAGCAGTTACTCGCAGGCCGCGAACACTGAAGCTTTCTTT

abundance: NA
j_gene: TRBJ2-7
v_gene: TRBV11-3
d_gene: TRBD2
CDR3aa: CASSPFRGAYEQYF
CDR3nt: TGTGCCAGCAGTCCCTTCCGGGGGGCCTACGAGCAGTACTTC

abundance: NA
j_gene: TRBJ1-2
v_gene: TRBV28
d_gene: NA
CDR3aa: CASSLNGRYGYTF
CDR3nt: TGTGCCAGCAGCCTCAATGGGCGATATGGCTACACCTTC

abundance: NA
j_gene: TRBJ1-1
v_gene: TRBV5-4
d_gene: TRBD1
CDR3aa: CASSLDRDTEAFF
CDR3nt: TGTGCCAGCAGCTTAGACAGGGACACTGAAGCTTTCTTT

abundance: NA
j_gene: TRBJ2-5
v_gene: TRBV10-1
d_gene: NA
CDR3aa: CASKKVPRAKGETQYF
CDR3nt: TGCGCCAGCAAAAAGGTTCCCAGGGCCAAAGGAGAGACCCAGTACTTC

abundance: NA
j_gene: TRBJ2-3
v_gene: TRBV4-2
d_gene: TRBD2
CDR3aa: CASSPQAGEVDTQYF
CDR3nt: TGTGCCAGCAGCCCCCAAGCGGGAGAGGTGGATACGCAGTATTTT

abundance: once
j_gene: TRBJ2-6
v_gene: TRBV19
d_gene: NA
CDR3aa: CASSRGSGANVLTF
CDR3nt: TGTGCCAGTAGTAGGGGCTCTGGGGCCAACGTCCTGACTTTC

abundance: NA
j_gene: TRBJ2-5
v_gene: TRBV6-6
d_gene: NA
CDR3aa: CASRVGQRQETQYF
CDR3nt: TGTGCCAGTCGAGTAGGACAACGCCAGGAGACCCAGTACTTC

abundance: NA
j_gene: TRBJ2-5
v_gene: TRBV18
d_gene: NA
CDR3aa: CASSLGGPQETQYF
CDR3nt: TGTGCCAGCTCACTCGGGGGGCCACAAGAGACCCAGTACTTC

abundance: NA
j_gene: TRBJ2-7
v_gene: TRBV7-2
d_gene: NA
CDR3aa: CASSLNRGYEQYF
CDR3nt: TGTGCCAGCAGCTTAAATCGGGGCTACGAGCAGTACTTC

abundance: NA
j_gene: TRBJ2-1
v_gene: TRBV5-1
d_gene: NA
CDR3aa: CASSLEGSSYNEQFF
CDR3nt: TGCGCCAGCAGCTTGGAAGGGAGTTCCTACAATGAGCAGTTCTTC

abundance: few
j_gene: TRBJ2-5
v_gene: TRBV29-1
d_gene: TRBD2
CDR3aa: CSVHSLAGAQETQYF
CDR3nt: TGCAGCGTTCATTCACTAGCGGGTGCCCAAGAGACCCAGTACTTC

abundance: few
j_gene: TRBJ2-1
v_gene: TRBV10-3
d_gene: NA
CDR3aa: CAISAGEVSREKGNEQFF
CDR3nt: TGTGCCATCAGTGCGGGAGAAGTCTCCCGGGAGAAGGGGAATGAGCAGTTCTTC

abundance: NA
j_gene: TRBJ1-1
v_gene: TRBV11-2
d_gene: NA
CDR3aa: CASSYPVGGLNTEAFF
CDR3nt: TGTGCCAGCAGCTACCCTGTGGGGGGGTTGAACACTGAAGCTTTCTTT

abundance: NA
j_gene: TRBJ2-3
v_gene: TRBV10-3
d_gene: NA
CDR3aa: CAISEGGSHTDTQYF
CDR3nt: TGTGCCATCAGTGAAGGCGGTTCACACACAGATACGCAGTATTTT

abundance: many
j_gene: TRBJ1-2
v_gene: TRBV5-1
d_gene: NA
CDR3aa: CASSLAGVGGYTF
CDR3nt: TGCGCCAGCAGCTTGGCGGGGGTAGGAGGCTACACCTTC

abundance: NA
j_gene: TRBJ2-4
v_gene: TRBV7-2
d_gene: NA
CDR3aa: CASSLRGSWDIQYF
CDR3nt: TGTGCCAGCAGCTTACGGGGGTCGTGGGACATTCAGTACTTC

abundance: NA
j_gene: TRBJ1-6
v_gene: TRBV6-2/TRBV6-3
d_gene: NA
CDR3aa: CASSQGTVDNSPLHF
CDR3nt: TGTGCCAGCAGTCAAGGCACGGTGGATAATTCACCCCTCCACTTT

abundance: few
j_gene: TRBJ1-6
v_gene: TRBV7-6
d_gene: TRBD1
CDR3aa: CASSLGGTESPLHF
CDR3nt: TGTGCCAGCAGCTTAGGGGGGACAGAGTCACCCCTCCACTTT

abundance: NA
j_gene: TRBJ1-5
v_gene: TRBV6-6
d_gene: NA
CDR3aa: CASRERGAQPQHF
CDR3nt: TGTGCCAGCAGGGAGAGGGGGGCCCAGCCCCAGCATTTT

abundance: NA
j_gene: TRBJ1-1
v_gene: TRBV19
d_gene: NA
CDR3aa: CATPSGEGEAFF
CDR3nt: TGTGCCACTCCGTCGGGTGAGGGTGAAGCTTTCTTT

abundance: NA
j_gene: TRBJ1-5
v_gene: TRBV23-1
d_gene: NA
CDR3aa: CASSQDVGREVSNQPQHF
CDR3nt: TGCGCCAGCAGTCAGGATGTGGGCAGGGAGGTGAGCAATCAGCCCCAGCATTTT

abundance: NA
j_gene: TRBJ2-3
v_gene: TRBV5-1
d_gene: NA
CDR3aa: CASSLQEGGTDTQYF
CDR3nt: TGCGCCAGCAGCCTACAGGAGGGTGGGACAGATACGCAGTATTTT

abundance: NA
j_gene: TRBJ1-2
v_gene: TRBV9
d_gene: NA
CDR3aa: CASSPSGLLGYGYTF
CDR3nt: TGTGCCAGCAGCCCCTCGGGCCTACTTGGCTATGGCTACACCTTC

abundance: NA
j_gene: TRBJ2-1
v_gene: TRBV4-3
d_gene: TRBD1
CDR3aa: CASSQGGTGHNEQFF
CDR3nt: TGCGCCAGCAGCCAGGGCGGGACAGGCCACAATGAGCAGTTCTTC

abundance: NA
j_gene: TRBJ2-1
v_gene: TRBV25-1
d_gene: NA
CDR3aa: CASSEFGARSSYNEQFF
CDR3nt: TGTGCCAGCAGTGAATTCGGCGCCAGGAGCTCCTACAATGAGCAGTTCTTC

abundance: NA
j_gene: TRBJ2-7
v_gene: TRBV27
d_gene: TRBD1
CDR3aa: CASTSTGGTYEQYF
CDR3nt: TGTGCCAGCACCTCTACAGGGGGCACCTACGAGCAGTACTTC

abundance: NA
j_gene: TRBJ2-3
v_gene: TRBV6-2/TRBV6-3
d_gene: TRBD2
CDR3aa: CASSVRLAGGPTDTQYF
CDR3nt: TGTGCCAGCAGTGTCCGACTAGCGGGAGGCCCCACAGATACGCAGTATTTT

abundance: NA
j_gene: TRBJ1-3
v_gene: TRBV14
d_gene: NA
CDR3aa: CASRLGGAGNTIYF
CDR3nt: TGTGCCAGCAGGCTAGGAGGGGCTGGAAACACCATATATTTT

abundance: NA
j_gene: TRBJ1-1
v_gene: TRBV12-3/TRBV12-4
d_gene: NA
CDR3aa: CASSSYTTEAFF
CDR3nt: TGTGCCAGCAGTTCTTATACCACTGAAGCTTTCTTT

abundance: NA
j_gene: TRBJ1-5
v_gene: TRBV19
d_gene: NA
CDR3aa: CASSTYNQGFRQPQHF
CDR3nt: TGTGCCAGTAGCACGTACAACCAGGGGTTCAGGCAGCCCCAGCATTTT

abundance: NA
j_gene: TRBJ1-5
v_gene: TRBV2
d_gene: TRBD1
CDR3aa: CASRGGTANQPQHF
CDR3nt: TGTGCCAGCAGGGGAGGGACAGCCAATCAGCCCCAGCATTTT